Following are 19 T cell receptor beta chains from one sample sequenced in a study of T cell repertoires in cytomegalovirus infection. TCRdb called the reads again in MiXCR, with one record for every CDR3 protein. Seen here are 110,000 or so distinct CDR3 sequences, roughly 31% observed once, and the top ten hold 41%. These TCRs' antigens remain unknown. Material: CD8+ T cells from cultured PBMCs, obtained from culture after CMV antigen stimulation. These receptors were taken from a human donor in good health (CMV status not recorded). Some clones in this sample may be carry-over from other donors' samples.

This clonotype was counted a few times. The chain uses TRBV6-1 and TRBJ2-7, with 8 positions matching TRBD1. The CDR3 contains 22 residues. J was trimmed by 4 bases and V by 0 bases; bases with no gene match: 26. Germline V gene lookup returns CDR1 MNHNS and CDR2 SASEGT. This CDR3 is CASSEALRIGQGAAMGVYEQYF. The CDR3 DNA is TGTGCCAGCAGTGAAGCGCTTCGAATAGGACAGGGTGCGGCTATGGGAGTTTACGAGCAGTACTTC.

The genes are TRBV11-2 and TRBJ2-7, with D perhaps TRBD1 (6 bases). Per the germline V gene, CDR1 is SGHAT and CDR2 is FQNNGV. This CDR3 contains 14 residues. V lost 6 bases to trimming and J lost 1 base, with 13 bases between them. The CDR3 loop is CASSHGTSSYEQYF. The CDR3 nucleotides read TGTGCCAGCAGTCACGGGACATCTTCCTACGAGCAGTACTTC.

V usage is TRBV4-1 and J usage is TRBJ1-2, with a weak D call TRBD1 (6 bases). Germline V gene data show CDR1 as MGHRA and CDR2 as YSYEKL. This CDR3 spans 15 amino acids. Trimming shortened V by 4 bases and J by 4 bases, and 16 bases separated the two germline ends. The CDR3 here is CASSLPRQAFYGYTF. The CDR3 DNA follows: TGCGCCAGCAGCCTTCCGCGACAGGCCTTCTATGGCTACACCTTC.

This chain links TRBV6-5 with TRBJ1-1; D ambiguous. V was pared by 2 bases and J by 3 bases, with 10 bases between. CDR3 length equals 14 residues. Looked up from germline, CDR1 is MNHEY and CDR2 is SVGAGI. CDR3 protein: CASSYVGEDTEAFF. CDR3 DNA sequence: TGTGCCAGCAGTTACGTTGGGGAGGACACTGAAGCTTTCTTT.

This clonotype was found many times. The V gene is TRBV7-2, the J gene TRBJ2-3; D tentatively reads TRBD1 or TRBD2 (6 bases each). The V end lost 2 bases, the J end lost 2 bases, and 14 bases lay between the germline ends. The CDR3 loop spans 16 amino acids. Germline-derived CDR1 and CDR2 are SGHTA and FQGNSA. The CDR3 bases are TGTGCCAGCAGCTTAAGGCGGGGACAAACCACAGATACGCAGTATTTT. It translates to CASSLRRGQTTDTQYF.

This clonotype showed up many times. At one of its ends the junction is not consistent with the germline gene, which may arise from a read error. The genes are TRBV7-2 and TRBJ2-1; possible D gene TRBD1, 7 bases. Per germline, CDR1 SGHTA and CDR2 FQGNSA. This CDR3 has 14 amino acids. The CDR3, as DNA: TGTGCCAGCAGCCTAGCGACAGGGCCCAATGAGCAGTTCTTC. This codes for CASSLATGPNEQFF. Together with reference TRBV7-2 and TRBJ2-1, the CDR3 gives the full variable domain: GAGVSQSPSNKVTEKGKDVELRCDPISGHTALYWYRQSLGQGLEFLIYFQGNSAPDKSGLPSDRFSAERTGGSVSTLTIQRTQQEDSAVYLCASSLATGPNEQFFGPGTRLTVL.

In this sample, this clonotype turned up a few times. The CDR3 DNA follows: TGTGCCAGCAGCTTATTGCGGGTCGGGGACAGGGGATGGAATCAGCCCCAGCATTTT. It yields the protein CASSLLRVGDRGWNQPQHF. J is TRBJ1-5 and V is TRBV7-8, with 10 bases lining up with TRBD1. Unmatched junction bases numbered 14, after V lost 2 bases and J lost 4 bases. The CDR3 contains 19 residues. Germline V lookup: CDR1 SGHVS, CDR2 FQNEAQ. The entire variable domain, with the rest obtained from reference TRBV7-8 and TRBJ1-5, is as follows: GAGVSQSPRYKVAKRGQDVALRCDPISGHVSLFWYQQALGQGPEFLTYFQNEAQLDKSGLPSDRFFAERPEGSVSTLKIQRTQQEDSAVYLCASSLLRVGDRGWNQPQHFGDGTRLSIL.

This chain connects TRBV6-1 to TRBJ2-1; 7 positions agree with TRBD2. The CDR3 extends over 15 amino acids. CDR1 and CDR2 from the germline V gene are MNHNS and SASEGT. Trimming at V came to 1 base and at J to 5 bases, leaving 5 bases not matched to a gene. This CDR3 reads CASSEEAGSNNEQFF. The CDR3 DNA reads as TGTGCCAGCAGTGAAGAAGCGGGGTCAAACAATGAGCAGTTCTTC.

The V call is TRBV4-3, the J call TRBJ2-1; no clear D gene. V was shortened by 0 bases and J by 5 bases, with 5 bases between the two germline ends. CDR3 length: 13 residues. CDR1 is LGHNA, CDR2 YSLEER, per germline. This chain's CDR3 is CASSQDMDNEQFF. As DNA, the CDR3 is TGCGCCAGCAGCCAAGATATGGACAATGAGCAGTTCTTC.

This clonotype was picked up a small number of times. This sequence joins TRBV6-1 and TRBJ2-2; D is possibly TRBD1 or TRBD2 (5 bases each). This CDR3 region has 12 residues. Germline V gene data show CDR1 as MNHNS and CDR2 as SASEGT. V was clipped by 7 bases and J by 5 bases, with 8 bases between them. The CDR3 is CASTGSTGELFF. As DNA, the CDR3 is TGTGCCAGCACAGGGAGTACCGGGGAGCTGTTTTTT.

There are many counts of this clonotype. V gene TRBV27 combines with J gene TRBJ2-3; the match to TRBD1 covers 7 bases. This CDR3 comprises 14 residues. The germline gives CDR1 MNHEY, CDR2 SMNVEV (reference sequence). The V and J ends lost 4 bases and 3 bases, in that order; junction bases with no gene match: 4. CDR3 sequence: CASSWARGTDTQYF. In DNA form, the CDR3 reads TGTGCCAGCAGTTGGGCCAGGGGGACAGATACGCAGTATTTT.

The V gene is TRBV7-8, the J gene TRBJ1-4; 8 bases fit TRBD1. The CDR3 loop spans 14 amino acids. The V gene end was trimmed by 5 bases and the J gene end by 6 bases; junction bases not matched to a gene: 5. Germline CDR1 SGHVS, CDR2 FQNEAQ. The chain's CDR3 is CASSPVTGDEKLFF. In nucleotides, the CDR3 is TGTGCCAGCAGCCCAGTGACAGGGGATGAAAAACTGTTTTTT.

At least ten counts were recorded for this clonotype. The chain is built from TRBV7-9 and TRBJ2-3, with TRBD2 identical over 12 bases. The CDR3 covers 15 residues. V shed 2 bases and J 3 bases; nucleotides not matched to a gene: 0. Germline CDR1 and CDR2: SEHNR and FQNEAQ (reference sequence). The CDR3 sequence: CASSLTSGGTDTQYF. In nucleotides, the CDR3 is TGTGCCAGCAGCTTAACTAGCGGGGGGACAGATACGCAGTATTTT.

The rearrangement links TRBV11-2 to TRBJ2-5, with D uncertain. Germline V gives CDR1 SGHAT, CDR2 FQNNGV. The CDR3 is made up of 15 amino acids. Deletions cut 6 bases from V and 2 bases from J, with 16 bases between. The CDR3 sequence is CASSSSRRGQETQYF. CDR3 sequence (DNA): TGTGCCAGCAGTTCCTCGAGGCGCGGACAAGAGACCCAGTACTTC. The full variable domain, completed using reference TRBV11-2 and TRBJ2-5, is EAGVAQSPRYKIIEKRQSVAFWCNPISGHATLYWYQQILGQGPKLLIQFQNNGVVDDSQLPKDRFSAERLKGVDSTLKIQPAKLEDSAVYLCASSSSRRGQETQYFGPGTRLLVL.

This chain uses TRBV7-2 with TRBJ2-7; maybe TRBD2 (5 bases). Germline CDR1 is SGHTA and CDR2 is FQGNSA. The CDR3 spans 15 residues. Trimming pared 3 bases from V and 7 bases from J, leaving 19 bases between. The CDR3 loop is CASSFSAGGFTEQYF. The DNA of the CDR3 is TGTGCCAGCAGCTTTTCCGCAGGAGGCTTTACAGAGCAGTACTTC.

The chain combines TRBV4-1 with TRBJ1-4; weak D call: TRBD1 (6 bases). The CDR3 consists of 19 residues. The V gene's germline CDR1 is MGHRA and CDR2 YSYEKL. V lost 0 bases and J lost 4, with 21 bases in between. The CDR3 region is CASSQDPYNSQGNNEKLFF. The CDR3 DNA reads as TGCGCCAGCAGCCAAGATCCATACAACTCACAGGGAAATAATGAAAAACTGTTTTTT.

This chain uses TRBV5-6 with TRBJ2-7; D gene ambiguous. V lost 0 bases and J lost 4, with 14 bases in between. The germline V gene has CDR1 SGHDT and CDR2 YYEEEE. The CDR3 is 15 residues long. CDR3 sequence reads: CASSLAAVRTYEQYF. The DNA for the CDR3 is TGTGCCAGCAGCTTGGCGGCAGTCAGAACTTACGAGCAGTACTTC.

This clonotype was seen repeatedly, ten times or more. The DNA of the CDR3 is TGTGCCAGTAGTTCCCGGACCTACTATGGCTACACCTTC. Residues: CASSSRTYYGYTF. This chain links TRBV19 with TRBJ1-2; no definite D call. Germline CDR1 is LNHDA and CDR2 is SQIVND (reference sequence). Trimming pared 5 bases from V and 3 bases from J, leaving 10 bases between. CDR3 length: 13 amino acids.

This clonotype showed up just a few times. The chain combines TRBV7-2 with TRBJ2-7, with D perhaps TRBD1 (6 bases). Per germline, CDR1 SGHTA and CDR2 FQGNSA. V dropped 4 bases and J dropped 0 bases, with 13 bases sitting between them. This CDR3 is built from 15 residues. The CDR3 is CASSSTGSVSYEQYF. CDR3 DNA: TGTGCCAGCAGCTCTACAGGGTCGGTCTCCTACGAGCAGTACTTC.